Shown below are 2 T cell receptor beta chains from a single sample sequenced in a study of blood T cell repertoires in COVID-19. The data were produced by immunoSEQ multiplex PCR, yet TCRdb's version contains in-frame clones alone and is incomplete. The data show fewer than 300,000 clones, around 85% seen once. Sequences were obtained from peripheral blood. Receptors originate from a human donor with COVID-19, enrolled during active disease. The donor label of this sample is uncertain.

The chain combines TRBV7-3 with TRBJ2-3; perhaps TRBD1 as D (5 bases). This CDR3 is 14 amino acids long. CDR1 and CDR2 (germline): SGHTA, FQGTGA. V lost 5 bases and J lost 0, with 9 bases in between. In nucleotides, the CDR3 is TGTGCCAGCAGCGCCAGGGTCAGCACAGATACGCAGTATTTT. Translated, it gives CASSARVSTDTQYF.

The gene calls are TRBV6-5 and TRBJ1-2, with TRBD1 as a possible D gene (5 bases). This CDR3 is built from 14 residues. Germline V gene lookup returns CDR1 MNHEY and CDR2 SVGAGI. V lost 2 bases and J lost 5, with 12 bases in between. CDR3 nucleotides: TGTGCCAGCAGTTACCAGTGGCCAGGGTATGGCTACACCTTC. This translates into CASSYQWPGYGYTF.